This TCR beta chain was sequenced for a study of T cells in localized non-small cell lung cancer. The CDR3 sequence is 13 residues long. Between the trimmed V and J ends, which lost 3 bases and 1 base, there was a span of 6 bases. Sequenced by immunoSEQ multiplex PCR; TCRdb stores in-frame clones only, minus some. The sample holds 950 to 1,500 clones; around 23% are singletons and the top ten take roughly 20%. This sequence originates from a man between 40 and 75 years old with stage III squamous cell lung carcinoma. The sequenced sample was normal lung tissue next to the tumor, obtained before any cancer treatment. V gene TRBV7-1 combines with J gene TRBJ1-1; no clear D gene. TRBV7-1 is placed among ORFs of uncertain function. The CDR3 DNA reads as TGTGCCAGCAGCTCCCCAAGGAACACTGAAGCTTTCTTT. Its translation is CASSSPRNTEAFF.